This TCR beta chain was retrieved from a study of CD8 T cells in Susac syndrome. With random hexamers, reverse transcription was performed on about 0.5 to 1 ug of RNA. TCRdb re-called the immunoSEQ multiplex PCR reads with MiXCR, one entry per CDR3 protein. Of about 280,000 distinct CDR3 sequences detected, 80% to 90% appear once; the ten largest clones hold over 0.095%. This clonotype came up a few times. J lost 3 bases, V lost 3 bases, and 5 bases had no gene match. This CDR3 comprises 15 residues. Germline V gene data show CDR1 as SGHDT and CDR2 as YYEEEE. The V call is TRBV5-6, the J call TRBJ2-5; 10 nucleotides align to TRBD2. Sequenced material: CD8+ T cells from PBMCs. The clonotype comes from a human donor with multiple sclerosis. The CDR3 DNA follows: TGTGCCAGCAGCTACGGACTAGCGGAGGAAGAGACCCAGTACTTC. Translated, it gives CASSYGLAEEETQYF.